This TCR beta chain was recorded in a study of T-cell memory formation after mild COVID-19. Each CDR3 protein gets one entry after TCRdb re-called the 5' RACE reads with MiXCR. In the table there are roughly 190,000 distinct CDR3 sequences, roughly a tenth of which are singletons. The CDR3 spans 16 residues. Germline lookup yields CDR1 SGHRS and CDR2 YFSETQ. Trimming removed 5 bases from V and 0 bases from J, with 16 bases in between. The sample comprised PBMCs or a T cell subset sorted from them (not recorded which). The chain carries TRBV5-1 and TRBJ2-3; D tentatively fits TRBD1 or TRBD2 (5 bases each). The TCR comes from a man aged 18 to 29 who had mild COVID-19 (a few samples of this study predate the infection). Cell type and time point are not known. In nucleotides, the CDR3 is TGCGCCAGCAGGGTCCGGGGCCAGTCTAGCACAGATACGCAGTATTTT. Its protein is CASRVRGQSSTDTQYF.